The clone carrying this T cell receptor beta chain was observed a few times. These data are taken from a study of T cells in Graves' hyperthyroidism and ophthalmopathy. The ends lost 4 bases at V and 2 bases at J; junction bases unmatched: 1. Germline assignment: CDR1 KGHDR and CDR2 SFDVKD. This CDR3 is built from 15 residues. Amplified TCR beta CDR3 regions came from RNA transcripts. The primer set for the first-round RT-PCR of the TCR CDR3 was HTBI. Via MiXCR, TCRdb re-called the multiplex PCR reads, giving one row per CDR3 protein. The table has a few hundred thousand distinct CDR3 sequences, 13% to 15% seen once.

The chain employs TRBV24-1 and TRBJ2-1; 10 bases fit TRBD1. The sequencing sample was made of blood. This TCR was sampled from a woman aged 18-35 years with Graves' hyperthyroidism. CDR3 sequence reads: CATSETGGTYNEQFF. The CDR3 bases are TGTGCCACCAGTGAGACAGGGGGCACCTACAATGAGCAGTTCTTC.